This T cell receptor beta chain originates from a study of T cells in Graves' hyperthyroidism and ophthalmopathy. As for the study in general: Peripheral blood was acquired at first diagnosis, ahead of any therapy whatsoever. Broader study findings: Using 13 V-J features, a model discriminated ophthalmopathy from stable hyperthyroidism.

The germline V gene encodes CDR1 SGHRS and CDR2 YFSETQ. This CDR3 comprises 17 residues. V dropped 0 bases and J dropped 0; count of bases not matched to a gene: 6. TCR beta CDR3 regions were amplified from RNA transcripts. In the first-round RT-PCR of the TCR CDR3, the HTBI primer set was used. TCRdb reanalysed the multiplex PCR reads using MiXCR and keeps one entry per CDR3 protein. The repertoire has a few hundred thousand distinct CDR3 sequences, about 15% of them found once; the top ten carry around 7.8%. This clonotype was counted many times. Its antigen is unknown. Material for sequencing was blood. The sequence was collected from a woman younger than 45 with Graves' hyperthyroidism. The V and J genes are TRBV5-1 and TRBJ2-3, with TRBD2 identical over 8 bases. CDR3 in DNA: TGCGCCAGCAGCTTGGACCATAGCGGGACAAGCACAGATACGCAGTATTTT. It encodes CASSLDHSGTSTDTQYF.